The 32 T cell receptor beta chains reported below all come from one sample, sequenced in a study of regulatory T cells in long-lasting Graves disease. Library construction for TCR beta used iRepertoire HTBI primers and Arm-PCR of CDR3 regions. Each CDR3 protein is one row after TCRdb ran MiXCR on the multiplex PCR reads. The sample has 560,000 or so distinct CDR3 sequences; 15% to 20% are singletons. Sample time point: newly diagnosed GD, antithyroid drugs for less than 3 months. Following extraction of RNA from PBMCs, that RNA was used to make the TCR library. This same sample was also part of a study on T cells in Graves' hyperthyroidism and ophthalmopathy.

This sample comprised peripheral blood mononuclear cells (PBMCs), obtained at new diagnosis, from a patient treated with antithyroid drugs. All receptors come from a man between 18 and 29 years old with Graves disease.

This clonotype was seen repeatedly, ten times or more. CDR3 sequence (DNA): TGTGCCAGCAGCACCCAAGCCTACCGCTACGAGCAGTACTTC. It translates to CASSTQAYRYEQYF. V usage is TRBV28 and J usage is TRBJ2-7; D is undetermined. This CDR3 spans 14 amino acids. Trimming cost V 6 bases and J 3 bases, with 15 bases left between them. Germline lookup yields CDR1 MDHEN and CDR2 SYDVKM.

This clonotype has a count of ten or more. J is TRBJ2-1 and V is TRBV28; 7 bases match TRBD2. The germline V gene has CDR1 MDHEN and CDR2 SYDVKM. This CDR3 contains 16 residues. Trimming cost V 3 bases and J 9 bases; bases outside gene matches: 14. The CDR3 loop is CASSFPSREVPGEQFF. In DNA, the CDR3 is TGTGCCAGCAGTTTCCCATCACGGGAGGTCCCTGGTGAGCAGTTCTTC.

There are many counts of this clonotype. This chain links TRBV6-1 with TRBJ1-1; tentative D call: TRBD1 (6 bases). CDR3 length: 14 amino acids. Germline CDR1 reads MNHNS; CDR2 reads SASEGT. The V and J ends lost 6 bases and 1 base respectively, with 12 bases between them. The CDR3 is CASRPTGTNTEAFF. In DNA, the CDR3 is TGTGCCAGCAGACCGACAGGTACGAACACTGAAGCTTTCTTT.

This clonotype has ten or more counts. The chain joins TRBV29-1 to TRBJ2-1, with D perhaps being TRBD1 or TRBD2 (5 bases each). The germline gives CDR1 SQVTM, CDR2 ANQGSEA. CDR3 size: 10 residues. V was shortened by 4 bases and J by 14 bases, with 12 bases between the two germline ends. CDR3 sequence (DNA): TGCAGCGTTGTGGGACCCCGCGAGTTCTTC. The encoded protein is CSVVGPREFF.

This chain links TRBV30 with TRBJ1-2; D is possibly TRBD1 (6 bases). The germline V gene encodes CDR1 GTSNPN and CDR2 SVGIG (reference sequence). Deletions cut 1 base from V and 8 bases from J, with 11 bases between. The CDR3 spans 12 residues. The DNA for the CDR3 is TGTGCCTGGAGTGACCAGGGGACCGGCTACACCTTC. It translates to CAWSDQGTGYTF.

Points on this clonotype: Given a much more abundant clone one base away, this may be a read error. The chain links TRBV11-2 to TRBJ2-2, with D possibly matching TRBD2 (5 bases). This CDR3 spans 15 amino acids. In germline, CDR1 is SGHAT, CDR2 FQNNGV. The CDR3 DNA follows: TGTGCCAGCAGAGGAGCGCTTAAGGGCACCGGGAAGCTGTTTTTT. It specifies CASRGALKGTGKLFF.

This clonotype was seen many times. The J gene is TRBJ2-7, the V gene TRBV7-9; 13 bases are shared with TRBD2. The CDR3 has 16 residues. V lost 4 bases and J lost 2; bases outside the gene matches: 5. Germline CDR1 and CDR2: SEHNR and FQNEAQ (reference sequence). In DNA form, the CDR3 reads TGTGCCAGCAGCTCTTATACTAGCGGGAGGGCCTACGAGCAGTACTTC. Its translation: CASSSYTSGRAYEQYF. The full variable domain, completed using reference TRBV7-9 and TRBJ2-7, is DTGVSQNPRHKITKRGQNVTFRCDPISEHNRLYWYRQTLGQGPEFLTYFQNEAQLEKSRLLSDRFSAERPKGSFSTLEIQRTEQGDSAMYLCASSSYTSGRAYEQYFGPGTRLTVT.

The V and J genes are TRBV28 and TRBJ2-1, with a tentative D call TRBD1 (6 bases). Trimming stripped 4 bases from V and 0 bases from J, with 16 bases between. The CDR3 contains 17 residues. From germline, CDR1 is MDHEN and CDR2 SYDVKM. As DNA, the CDR3 is TGTGCCAGCAGTTCCTCCTCCCAGGGGAGCTCCTACAATGAGCAGTTCTTC. Amino acids: CASSSSSQGSSYNEQFF.

On this clonotype itself: The junction does not match germline at one end; this may be a read error. This chain connects TRBV6-5 to TRBJ1-4, with D unclear. This CDR3 spans 15 amino acids. Germline lookup yields CDR1 MNHEY and CDR2 SVGAGI. The DNA of the CDR3 is TGTGCCAGCAGTTACTCGAGCGGAGATAATGCAAAACTGTTTTTT. It yields the protein CASSYSSGDNAKLFF.

A few counts support this clonotype. The chain employs TRBV6-2 or TRBV6-3 and TRBJ2-1; D gene unclear. Between the trimmed V and J ends, which lost 4 bases and 6 bases, there was a span of 13 bases. This CDR3 spans 14 amino acids. Germline loops: CDR1 MNHEY, CDR2 SVGEGT. The DNA for the CDR3 is TGTGCCAGCAGTTGGTTTACGGCCTCCAATGAGCAGTTCTTC. Protein sequence: CASSWFTASNEQFF.

This clonotype was seen a handful of times. The rearrangement links TRBV11-2 to TRBJ2-1; 13 nucleotides match TRBD2. This CDR3 is built from 16 residues. With V trimmed by 4 bases and J by 4 bases, 4 bases remained unmatched. Germline CDR1 and CDR2: SGHAT and FQNNGV. CDR3 loop: CASSYGTSGIYNEQFF. The CDR3, as DNA: TGTGCCAGCAGCTATGGGACTAGCGGGATTTACAATGAGCAGTTCTTC.

At least ten counts were recorded for this clonotype. The CDR3 protein is CASSLAAGQGTETQYF. For the CDR3, the DNA is TGTGCCAGCAGTTTAGCGGCCGGACAGGGAACAGAGACCCAGTACTTC. This rearrangement joins TRBV12-3 or TRBV12-4 to TRBJ2-5; TRBD1 agrees at 8 bases. This CDR3 spans 16 amino acids. The V segment lost 0 bases and the J segment 4 bases; nucleotides outside the gene matches: 7.

This clonotype was detected a few times. The chain couples TRBV4-1 to TRBJ2-3; D is undetermined. This CDR3 has 12 amino acids. V was pared by 1 base and J by 6 bases, with 5 bases between. Germline CDR1 MGHRA, CDR2 YSYEKL. CDR3 amino acids: CASSQVMDTQYF. The CDR3 DNA sequence: TGCGCCAGCAGCCAAGTGATGGATACGCAGTATTTT.

The rearrangement links TRBV28 to TRBJ2-7; 11 nucleotides match TRBD2. The J segment lost 2 bases and the V segment lost 1 base, leaving 1 base of the junction unmatched. Germline V gene lookup returns CDR1 MDHEN and CDR2 SYDVKM. The CDR3 runs to 15 residues. CDR3: CASSLSLAGAYEQYF. CDR3 DNA sequence: TGTGCCAGCAGTTTATCACTAGCGGGAGCCTACGAGCAGTACTTC.

This rearrangement joins TRBV10-3 to TRBJ1-2, with TRBD1 as a possible D gene (5 bases). Trimming removed 2 bases from V and 8 bases from J, with 15 bases in between. This CDR3 contains 14 residues. CDR1 ENHRY and CDR2 SYGVKD come from the germline V gene. CDR3 DNA: TGTGCCATCAGTGAGGACAGAACGTCAGTAGGCTACACCTTC. It yields the protein CAISEDRTSVGYTF.

The chain carries TRBV20-1 and TRBJ1-4, with 9 bases identical to TRBD1. The CDR3 covers 15 residues. With 2 bases clipped from V and 8 bases from J, the junction kept 9 bases outside the gene matches. Per germline, CDR1 DFQATT and CDR2 SNEGSKA (reference sequence). The CDR3 here is CSARPPGQGGEKLFF. DNA of the CDR3: TGCAGTGCTAGACCCCCGGGACAGGGTGGAGAAAAACTGTTTTTT.

This clonotype was observed at least ten times. The chain carries TRBV10-3 and TRBJ2-5, with a possible D match to TRBD1 (5 bases). CDR1 and CDR2 from the germline V gene are ENHRY and SYGVKD. This CDR3 has 13 amino acids. Trimming removed 6 bases from V and 1 base from J, with 9 bases in between. In DNA form, the CDR3 reads TGTGCCATCAGCAGGGAACTCCAAGAGACCCAGTACTTC. Translation gives CAISRELQETQYF.

This clonotype appeared once. A single base separates this from a much larger clone, so it may be a read error. The chain carries TRBV20-1 and TRBJ2-1, with 9 bases identical to TRBD2. Germline CDR1 and CDR2: DFQATT and SNEGSKA (reference sequence). The CDR3 has 18 amino acids. The DNA of the CDR3 is TGCAGTGCTAGTCGAAGGACTAGCGATCCCTGGGTGGGCAATGGGCAGTTCTTC. It encodes CSASRRTSDPWVGNGQFF.

This clonotype was detected a few times. The chain employs TRBV24-1 and TRBJ2-3, with 11 bases aligning to TRBD2. V was clipped by 4 bases and J by 6 bases; unmatched bases: 5. Looked up from germline, CDR1 is KGHDR and CDR2 is SFDVKD. The CDR3 contains 15 residues. The CDR3 DNA reads as TGTGCCACCAGTGAGACTAGCGGGGCCGGGGATACGCAGTATTTT. Protein: CATSETSGAGDTQYF.

The chain employs TRBV19 and TRBJ2-1; D gene unclear. Per germline, CDR1 LNHDA and CDR2 SQIVND (reference sequence). With 1 base removed from V and 4 bases from J, the gap between germline ends came to 5 bases. The CDR3 runs 13 residues. The CDR3 loop is CASSIGSYNEQFF. The CDR3 DNA reads TGTGCCAGTAGTATAGGGTCTTACAATGAGCAGTTCTTC.

This clonotype was recorded a few times. This rearrangement joins TRBV6-1 to TRBJ1-3; D possibly corresponds to TRBD1 (5 bases). Germline V CDR1 and CDR2: MNHNS, SASEGT. The CDR3 covers 16 residues. The ends were cut back, 6 bases at V and 3 bases at J, with 18 bases in the middle. The CDR3 region is CASSSANMGGGNTIYF. The DNA for the CDR3 is TGTGCCAGCAGCTCCGCGAATATGGGGGGTGGAAACACCATATATTTT.

In its sample, this clonotype was seen many times. The chain uses TRBV20-1 and TRBJ2-7, with 12 bases identical to TRBD2. The CDR3 covers 15 residues. From germline, CDR1 is DFQATT and CDR2 SNEGSKA (reference sequence). With 4 bases clipped from V and 0 bases from J, the junction kept 4 bases outside the gene matches. The CDR3 nucleotides are TGCAGTGCTAACCCGACTAGCGGGAGCTCCTACGAGCAGTACTTC. Translated: CSANPTSGSSYEQYF.

This chain connects TRBV30 to TRBJ2-7; maybe TRBD2 (6 bases). Germline lookup yields CDR1 GTSNPN and CDR2 SVGIG (reference sequence). V was pared by 2 bases and J by 3 bases, with 8 bases between. This CDR3 contains 12 residues. The CDR3 is CAWSSGFYEQYF. CDR3 sequence (DNA): TGTGCCTGGAGTAGCGGGTTCTACGAGCAGTACTTC.

The genes are TRBV4-2 and TRBJ2-7; D assignment may be TRBD1 or TRBD2 (5 bases each). The CDR3 runs 13 residues. Trimming took 0 bases from V and 6 from J, leaving 9 bases between them. CDR1 LGHNA and CDR2 YNFKEQ come from the germline V gene. CDR3 sequence: CASSQERGAEQYF. In DNA, the CDR3 is TGTGCCAGCAGCCAAGAGCGAGGGGCCGAGCAGTACTTC.

The CDR3 DNA follows: TGTGCCAGCAGCCCGGGGCGGGAGCTGTTTTTT. Translating it yields CASSPGRELFF. The gene calls are TRBV5-5 and TRBJ2-2; D possibly uses TRBD1 or TRBD2 (5 bases each). The CDR3 has 11 residues. Trimming removed 4 bases at V and 9 bases at J, with 7 bases between. Germline CDR1 and CDR2: SGHKS and YYEKEE (reference sequence).

Points on this clonotype: It is likely a read error, because the conserved phenylalanine at the end of the CDR3 is missing. The rearrangement joins TRBV7-9 to TRBJ2-1; D perhaps matches TRBD1 (5 bases). Trimming cost V 5 bases and J 7 bases, with 6 bases left between them. The CDR3 runs 11 residues. Germline CDR1 is SEHNR and CDR2 is FQNEAQ (reference sequence). CDR3 sequence: CASSPGNEQFL. Here the CDR3 DNA reads TGTGCCAGCAGCCCAGGGAATGAGCAGTTCCTC.

This clonotype was recorded many times. V usage is TRBV2 and J usage is TRBJ2-1; TRBD2 aligns across 7 bases. The ends lost 7 bases at V and 2 bases at J; junction bases unmatched: 11. The CDR3 is 16 amino acids. From germline, CDR1 is SNHLY and CDR2 FYNNEI. CDR3 DNA sequence: TGTGCCAGCACCAATCAAGCGGGGCGGCCCTACAATGAGCAGTTCTTC. Protein product: CASTNQAGRPYNEQFF.

This clonotype was observed at least ten times. This rearrangement joins TRBV7-6 to TRBJ2-5, with 13 bases identical to TRBD2. Germline V lookup: CDR1 SGHVS, CDR2 FNYEAQ. The CDR3 is made up of 16 amino acids. V was clipped by 5 bases and J by 9 bases; unmatched bases: 12. The CDR3 nucleotides are TGTGCCAGCAGCACTCTTGGACTAGCGGGAGCAGGGCCCCAGTACTTC. This translates into CASSTLGLAGAGPQYF.

This clonotype has a count of ten or more. The gene calls are TRBV11-2 and TRBJ2-1; TRBD2 aligns across 9 bases. The V and J ends lost 2 bases and 5 bases, in that order; junction bases with no gene match: 7. The CDR3 spans 16 residues. Looked up from germline, CDR1 is SGHAT and CDR2 is FQNNGV. The CDR3 sequence: CASSLFLSGRHNEQFF. The CDR3 DNA is TGTGCCAGCAGCTTATTTCTTAGCGGGAGACACAATGAGCAGTTCTTC. Filled out from reference TRBV11-2 and TRBJ2-1, the complete variable domain reads EAGVAQSPRYKIIEKRQSVAFWCNPISGHATLYWYQQILGQGPKLLIQFQNNGVVDDSQLPKDRFSAERLKGVDSTLKIQPAKLEDSAVYLCASSLFLSGRHNEQFFGPGTRLTVL.

This clonotype was seen repeatedly, ten times or more. This chain links TRBV27 with TRBJ1-2; no clear D. Germline values: CDR1 MNHEY, CDR2 SMNVEV (reference sequence). The CDR3 sequence is 14 residues long. The V gene lost 6 bases and the J gene lost 0 bases, with 11 bases spanning the gap. CDR3 in amino acids: CASRGGIANYGYTF. CDR3 bases: TGTGCCAGCAGAGGCGGTATAGCTAACTATGGCTACACCTTC.

This clonotype was observed at least ten times. V is TRBV3-1 and J is TRBJ2-7; D unclear. CDR1 LGHDT and CDR2 YNNKEL come from the germline V gene (reference sequence). V was trimmed by 5 bases and J by 0 bases, leaving 14 bases between them. This CDR3 is built from 15 residues. The CDR3 DNA is TGTGCCAGCAGCTGTTCTTGCGCCCCCTCCTACGAGCAGTACTTC. It codes for CASSCSCAPSYEQYF.

This clonotype was detected only a few times. J is TRBJ2-7 and V is TRBV6-2 or TRBV6-3; tentative D call: TRBD1 (6 bases). The CDR3 spans 12 residues. Germline V CDR1 and CDR2: MNHEY, SVGEGT. V was trimmed by 4 bases and J by 2 bases, leaving 6 bases between them. CDR3 in DNA: TGTGCCAGCAGTTGGGGGCCCTACGAGCAGTACTTC. It is translated as CASSWGPYEQYF.